This paragraph covers one T cell receptor beta chain sequence. The antigen remains unidentified. The sample is drawn from a study of T cell clones after liver transplantation. Study information: TCRbeta sequencing after a pre-transplant mixed lymphocyte reaction identified graft-donor-reactive clones, later tracked in post-transplant blood. Blood was drawn pre-transplant, before withdrawal, and after full or failed withdrawal. General study results and limits: Low donor cell numbers restricted donor-reactive repertoire measurement in a couple of subjects. A significant post-transplant drop in circulating graft-donor-reactive CD4 TCRbeta sequences occurred in most of the 8 subjects.

Method: immunoSEQ multiplex PCR; TCRdb's copy keeps in-frame clones and lacks some. The sample includes roughly 73,000 clones, approximately 80% of them seen just once. Germline assignment: CDR1 LNHDA and CDR2 SQIVND (reference sequence). J lost 0 bases, V lost 7 bases, and 9 bases had no gene match. The CDR3 is 16 residues long. This rearrangement joins TRBV19 to TRBJ1-5, with 7 bases matching TRBD1. The specimen was CD4+ T cells from blood, collected before liver transplant. The receptor was isolated from a human donor who received a liver transplant. Here the CDR3 reads CASTPEGGFSNQPQHF. CDR3 bases: TGTGCCAGTACCCCGGAAGGGGGCTTTAGCAATCAGCCCCAGCATTTT.